This T cell receptor beta chain was identified during a study of blood T cell repertoires in COVID-19 (TCRdb year 2020). Notes on the research overall: Samples covering the acute and convalescent phases of COVID-19 were provided by collaborators in the United States, Italy and Spain. The prospective study material was composed of cDNA or gDNA derived from T cells, B-cell-depleted T cells, or PBMCs. The dataset comprised deeply sampled blood TCRbeta repertoires from subjects exposed to, actively infected with, or recovered from COVID-19. The repertoires were made available in a free public database intended to serve as a resource for research on the immune response to SARS-CoV-2. Samples came from the ongoing ImmuneRACE study (first 160 participants) plus 1,254 subjects from 6 global collaborators. Sample metadata almost always included a de-identified subject ID, COVID-19 status, age in years and sex. Where available, HLA class I and class II types were obtained from metadata supplied by the sample provider rather than from assay-based typing.

TCRbeta CDR3 regions were amplified from genomic DNA using the immunoSEQ Assay, a bias-controlled multiplex PCR. Regarding the original processing steps: Nucleated cell counts per sample were estimated from amplification of reference gene primers within the assay. Sequence reads were collapsed and filtered to measure the absolute abundance of every unique TCRbeta CDR3 rearrangement. For each sample, productive Simpson clonality was calculated by taking the square root of Simpson's diversity index across productive rearrangements. The table comes from immuneACCESS by way of TCRdb, which keeps in-frame sequences with V and J called. Part of the clones is missing from these tables; in studies checked, under half for an unresolved V gene and the rest for unknown reasons. V and J calls plus clone size are reproduced from that table; the DNA served to infer D and trimming. The sample has a few hundred thousand clones on record, around 86% of them singletons. The leading ten clones occupy roughly 9.8% of the sample.

Based on the germline V gene, the CDR1 and CDR2 sequences are KGHDR and SFDVKD. Cut back by 5 bases and 4 bases, the V and J ends lie 5 bases apart. The CDR3, from cysteine to phenylalanine, totals 11 residues. Just CDR3 DNA is preserved here, 33 bases in frame from base 1. Overall results and qualifications from the work: The amount of clinical and demographic metadata varied by source and participant and was provided uncurated.

About this clone: It has no known antigen specificity. No base qualities exist here, and no much larger clone lies one base off it.

Another Seattle source contributed samples from volunteer blood donors who had recovered from COVID-19. Each collaborating institution followed its own protocols to collect whole blood in K2EDTA tubes. For TCRbeta analysis, collaborators shipped samples in one of three forms: frozen whole blood, isolated PBMCs, or DNA extracted from either of those sample types. Material for sequencing was peripheral blood. The chain is assembled from TRBV24-1 and TRBJ2-7; there is no confident call for the D gene. This TCR derives from a man aged 35 to 55 who had recovered from COVID-19. For the CDR3, the sequence is CATSGGYEQYF. The DNA reads TGTGCCACCAGTGGAGGTTACGAGCAGTACTTC.